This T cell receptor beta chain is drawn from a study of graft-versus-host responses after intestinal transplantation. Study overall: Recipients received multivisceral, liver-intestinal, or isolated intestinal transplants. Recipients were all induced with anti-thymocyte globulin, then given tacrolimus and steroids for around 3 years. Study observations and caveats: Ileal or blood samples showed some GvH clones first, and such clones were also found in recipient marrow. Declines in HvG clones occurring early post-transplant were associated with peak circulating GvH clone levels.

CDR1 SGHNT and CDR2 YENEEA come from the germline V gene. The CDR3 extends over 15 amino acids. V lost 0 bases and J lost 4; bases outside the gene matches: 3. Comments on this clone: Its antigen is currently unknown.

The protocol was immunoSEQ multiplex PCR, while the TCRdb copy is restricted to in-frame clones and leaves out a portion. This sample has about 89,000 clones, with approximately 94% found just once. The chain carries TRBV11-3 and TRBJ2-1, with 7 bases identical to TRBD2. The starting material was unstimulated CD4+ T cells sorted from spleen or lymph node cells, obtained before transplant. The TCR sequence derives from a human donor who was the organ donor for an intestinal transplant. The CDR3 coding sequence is TGTGCCAGCAGCTTAGAGTCCGGGGGGTACAATGAGCAGTTCTTC. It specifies CASSLESGGYNEQFF.